The T cell receptor (beta chain) under discussion was sequenced for a study of human T cells and chemical hapten exposure. Time point reported: patch test 2, 6 weeks after DPC sensitization. Treatment indicated: therapeutic diphenylcyclopropenone sensitization with weekly scalp DPC. V gave up 3 bases and J gave up 5 bases, with 16 bases separating them. There are 15 residues in the CDR3. The germline V gene has CDR1 MGHDK and CDR2 SYGVNS. TCRdb re-derived calls from the RACE reads in MiXCR, one entry per CDR3 protein. The table has approximately 89,000 distinct CDR3 sequences, 6.5% to 8.5% seen once. Sequenced material: whole blood, taken in connection with sensitization to the hapten diphenylcyclopropenone (DPC). This receptor was taken from a woman in her 30s with alopecia areata. Some clones in this sample may be carry-over from other donors' samples. The V gene is TRBV25-1, the J gene TRBJ1-2; D is unclear. The CDR3, as DNA: TGTGCCAGCAGTGATTCCCCTGTAATGGGATATGGCTACACCTTC. Translated, it gives CASSDSPVMGYGYTF.